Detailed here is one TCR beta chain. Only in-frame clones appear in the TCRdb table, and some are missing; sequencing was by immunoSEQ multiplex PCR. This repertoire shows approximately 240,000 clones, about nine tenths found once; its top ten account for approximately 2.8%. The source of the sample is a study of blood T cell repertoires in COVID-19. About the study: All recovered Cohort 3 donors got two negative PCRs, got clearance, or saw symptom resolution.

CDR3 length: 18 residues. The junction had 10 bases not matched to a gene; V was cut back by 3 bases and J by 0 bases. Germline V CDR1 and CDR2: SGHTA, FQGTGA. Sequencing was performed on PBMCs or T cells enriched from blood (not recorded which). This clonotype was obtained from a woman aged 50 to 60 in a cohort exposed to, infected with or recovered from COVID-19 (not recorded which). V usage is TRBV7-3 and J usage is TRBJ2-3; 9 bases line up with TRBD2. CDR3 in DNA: TGTGCCAGCAGCTTGCGAGCGGGGGGACCTTTTAGCACAGATACGCAGTATTTT. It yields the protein CASSLRAGGPFSTDTQYF.